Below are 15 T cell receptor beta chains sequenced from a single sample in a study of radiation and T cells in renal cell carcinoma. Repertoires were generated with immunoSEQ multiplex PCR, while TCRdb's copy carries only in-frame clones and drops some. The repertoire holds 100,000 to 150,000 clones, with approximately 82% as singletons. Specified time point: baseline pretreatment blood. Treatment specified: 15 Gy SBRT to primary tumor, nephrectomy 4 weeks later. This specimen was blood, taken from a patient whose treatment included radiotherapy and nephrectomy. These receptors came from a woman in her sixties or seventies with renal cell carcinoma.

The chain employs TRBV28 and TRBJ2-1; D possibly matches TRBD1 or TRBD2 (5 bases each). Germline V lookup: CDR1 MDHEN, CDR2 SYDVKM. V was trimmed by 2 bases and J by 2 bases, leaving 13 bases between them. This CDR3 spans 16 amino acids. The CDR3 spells CASSLNHPGPYNEQFF. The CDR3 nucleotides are TGTGCCAGCAGTTTAAACCACCCGGGGCCCTACAATGAGCAGTTCTTC.

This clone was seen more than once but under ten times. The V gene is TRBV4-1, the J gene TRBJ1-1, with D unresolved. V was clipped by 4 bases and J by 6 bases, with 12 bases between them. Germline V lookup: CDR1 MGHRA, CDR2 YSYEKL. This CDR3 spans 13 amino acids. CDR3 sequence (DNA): TGCGCCAGCAGCCCCCCGTCATTCGCTGAAGCTTTCTTT. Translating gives CASSPPSFAEAFF.

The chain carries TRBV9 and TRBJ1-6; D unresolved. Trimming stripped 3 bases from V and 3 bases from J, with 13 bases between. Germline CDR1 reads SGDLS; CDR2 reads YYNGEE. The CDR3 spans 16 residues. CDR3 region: CASSAGPGNYNSPLHF. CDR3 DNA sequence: TGTGCCAGCAGCGCAGGCCCGGGGAACTATAATTCACCCCTCCACTTT.

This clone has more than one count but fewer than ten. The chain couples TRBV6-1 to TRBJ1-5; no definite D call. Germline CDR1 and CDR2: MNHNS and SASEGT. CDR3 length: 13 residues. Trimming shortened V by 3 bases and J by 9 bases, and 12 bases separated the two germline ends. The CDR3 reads CASSDFSTGPQHF. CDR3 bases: TGTGCCAGCAGTGACTTCAGCACTGGGCCCCAGCATTTT.

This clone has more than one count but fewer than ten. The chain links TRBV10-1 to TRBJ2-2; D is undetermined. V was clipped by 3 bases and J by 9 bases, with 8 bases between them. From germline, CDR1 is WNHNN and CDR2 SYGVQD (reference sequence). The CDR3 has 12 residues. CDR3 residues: CASSERGRELFF. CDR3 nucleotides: TGCGCCAGCAGTGAAAGAGGAAGGGAGCTGTTTTTT.

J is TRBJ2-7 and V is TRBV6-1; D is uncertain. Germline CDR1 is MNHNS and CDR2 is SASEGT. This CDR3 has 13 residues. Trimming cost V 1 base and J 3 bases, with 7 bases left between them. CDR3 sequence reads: CASSEGPHYEQYF. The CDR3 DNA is TGTGCCAGCAGTGAAGGACCGCACTACGAGCAGTACTTC.

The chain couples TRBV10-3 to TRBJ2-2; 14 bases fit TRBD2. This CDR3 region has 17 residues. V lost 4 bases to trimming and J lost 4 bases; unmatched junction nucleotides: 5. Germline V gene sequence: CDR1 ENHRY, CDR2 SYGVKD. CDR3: CAISGGTSGSFTGELFF. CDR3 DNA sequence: TGTGCCATCAGTGGCGGGACTAGCGGGAGTTTCACCGGGGAGCTGTTTTTT.

CDR3 bases: TGTGCCAGCAGGAAAGGGGTCGGGGAGCAGTACTTC. Amino acid sequence: CASRKGVGEQYF. V gene TRBV6-6 combines with J gene TRBJ2-7; maybe TRBD1 (5 bases). The CDR3 has 12 residues. Between the trimmed V and J ends, which lost 6 bases and 7 bases, there was a span of 13 bases. Germline CDR1 reads MNHNY; CDR2 reads SVGAGI (reference sequence).

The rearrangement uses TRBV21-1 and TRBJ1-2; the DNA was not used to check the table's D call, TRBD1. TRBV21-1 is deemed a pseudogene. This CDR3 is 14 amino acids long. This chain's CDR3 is CASSGQGRSYGYTF. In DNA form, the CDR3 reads TGTGCCAGCAGCGGACAGGGAAGGAGCTATGGCTACACCTTC.

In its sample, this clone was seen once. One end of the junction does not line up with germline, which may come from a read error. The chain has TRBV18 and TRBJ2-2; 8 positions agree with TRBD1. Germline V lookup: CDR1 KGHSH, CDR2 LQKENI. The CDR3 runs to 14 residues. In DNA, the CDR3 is TGTGCCAGCTCATCACCCCAGGGGGCGCATCAGCTGTTTTTT. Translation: CASSSPQGAHQLFF.

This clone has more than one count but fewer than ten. CDR3 amino acids: CASTRGYEQYF. Written as DNA, the CDR3 is TGTGCCAGTACTCGAGGTTACGAGCAGTACTTC. The chain employs TRBV6-1 and TRBJ2-7; D remains unclear. Germline V CDR1 and CDR2: MNHNS, SASEGT. Trimming cost V 9 bases and J 4 bases, with 10 bases left between them. The CDR3 runs 11 residues.

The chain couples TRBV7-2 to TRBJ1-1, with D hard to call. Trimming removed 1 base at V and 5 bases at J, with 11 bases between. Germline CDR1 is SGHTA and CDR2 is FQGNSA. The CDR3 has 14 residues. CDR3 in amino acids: CASSLEGWGTEAFF. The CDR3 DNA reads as TGTGCCAGCAGCTTAGAGGGTTGGGGAACTGAAGCTTTCTTT.

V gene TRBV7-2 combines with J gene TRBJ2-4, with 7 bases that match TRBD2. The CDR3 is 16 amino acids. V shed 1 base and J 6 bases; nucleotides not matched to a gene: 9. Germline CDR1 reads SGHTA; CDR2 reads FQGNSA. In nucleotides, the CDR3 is TGTGCCAGCAGCTTAGTCGGCGGGAGAGTGAGAAACATTCAGTACTTC. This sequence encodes CASSLVGGRVRNIQYF.

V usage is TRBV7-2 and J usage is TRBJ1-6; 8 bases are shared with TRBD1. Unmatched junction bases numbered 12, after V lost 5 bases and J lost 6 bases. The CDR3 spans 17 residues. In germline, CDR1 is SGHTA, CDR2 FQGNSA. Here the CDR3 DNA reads TGTGCCAGCAGCCAGGTGCCCGCGACAGGGGCTAATTCACCCCTCCACTTT. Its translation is CASSQVPATGANSPLHF.

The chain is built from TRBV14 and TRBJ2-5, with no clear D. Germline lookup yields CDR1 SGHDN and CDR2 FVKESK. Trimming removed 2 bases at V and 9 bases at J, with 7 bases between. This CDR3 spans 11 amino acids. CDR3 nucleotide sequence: TGTGCCAGCAGCCAAACTACTCCCCAGTACTTC. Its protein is CASSQTTPQYF.